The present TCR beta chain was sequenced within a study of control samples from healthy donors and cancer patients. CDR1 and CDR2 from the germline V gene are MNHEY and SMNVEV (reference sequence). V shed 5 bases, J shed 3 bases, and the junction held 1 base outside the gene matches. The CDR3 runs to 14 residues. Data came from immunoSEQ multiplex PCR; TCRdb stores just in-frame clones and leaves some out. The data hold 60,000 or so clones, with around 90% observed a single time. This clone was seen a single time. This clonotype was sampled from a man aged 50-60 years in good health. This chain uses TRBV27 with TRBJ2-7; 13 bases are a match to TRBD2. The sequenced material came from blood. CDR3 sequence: CASSGTSGVYEQYF. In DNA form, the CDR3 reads TGTGCCAGCAGTGGGACTAGCGGGGTCTACGAGCAGTACTTC.